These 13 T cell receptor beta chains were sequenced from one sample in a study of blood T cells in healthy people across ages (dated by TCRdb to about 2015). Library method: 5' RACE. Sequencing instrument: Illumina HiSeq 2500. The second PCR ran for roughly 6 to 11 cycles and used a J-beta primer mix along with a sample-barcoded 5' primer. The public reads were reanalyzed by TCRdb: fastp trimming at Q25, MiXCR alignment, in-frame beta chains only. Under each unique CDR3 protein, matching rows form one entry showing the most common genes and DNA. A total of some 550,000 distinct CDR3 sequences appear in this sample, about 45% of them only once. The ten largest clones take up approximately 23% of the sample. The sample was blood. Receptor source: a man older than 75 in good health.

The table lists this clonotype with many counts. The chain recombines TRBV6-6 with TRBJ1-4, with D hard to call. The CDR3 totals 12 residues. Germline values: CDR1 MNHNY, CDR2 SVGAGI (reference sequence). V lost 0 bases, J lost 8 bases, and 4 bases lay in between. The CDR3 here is CASSYSIEKLFF. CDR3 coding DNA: TGTGCCAGCAGTTACTCAATAGAAAAACTGTTTTTT.

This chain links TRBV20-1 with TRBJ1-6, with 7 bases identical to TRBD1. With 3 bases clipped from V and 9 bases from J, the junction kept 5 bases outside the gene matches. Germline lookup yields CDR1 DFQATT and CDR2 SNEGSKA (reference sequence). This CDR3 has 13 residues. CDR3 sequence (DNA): TGCAGTGCTAGTCGGGACAGCGGTTCACCCCTCCACTTT. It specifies CSASRDSGSPLHF.

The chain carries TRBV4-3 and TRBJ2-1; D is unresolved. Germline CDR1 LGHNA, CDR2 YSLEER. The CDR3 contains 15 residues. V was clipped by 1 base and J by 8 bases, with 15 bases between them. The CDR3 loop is CASSQVQTRSDEQFF. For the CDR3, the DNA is TGCGCCAGCAGCCAAGTCCAAACGAGGTCCGATGAGCAGTTCTTC.

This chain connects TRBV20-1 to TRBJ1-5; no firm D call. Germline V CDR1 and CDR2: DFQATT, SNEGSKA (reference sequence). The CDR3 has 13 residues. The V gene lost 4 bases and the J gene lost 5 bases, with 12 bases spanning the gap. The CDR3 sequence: CSATRTDDQPQHF. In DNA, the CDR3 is TGCAGTGCTACTAGGACTGACGATCAGCCCCAGCATTTT.

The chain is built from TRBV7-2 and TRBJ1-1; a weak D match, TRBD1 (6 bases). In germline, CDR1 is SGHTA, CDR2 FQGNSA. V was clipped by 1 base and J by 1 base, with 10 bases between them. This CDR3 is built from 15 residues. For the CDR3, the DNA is TGTGCCAGCAGCTTAGACAGGGCTTGGAACACTGAAGCTTTCTTT. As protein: CASSLDRAWNTEAFF. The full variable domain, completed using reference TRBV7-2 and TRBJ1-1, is GAGVSQSPSNKVTEKGKDVELRCDPISGHTALYWYRQSLGQGLEFLIYFQGNSAPDKSGLPSDRFSAERTGGSVSTLTIQRTQQEDSAVYLCASSLDRAWNTEAFFGQGTRLTVV.

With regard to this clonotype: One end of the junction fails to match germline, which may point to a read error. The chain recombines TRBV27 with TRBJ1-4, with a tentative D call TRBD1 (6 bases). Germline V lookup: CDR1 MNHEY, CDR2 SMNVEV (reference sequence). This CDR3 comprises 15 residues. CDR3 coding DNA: TGTGCTAGCAAAAGGGGGACGGCAACTAATGAAAAACTGTTTTTT. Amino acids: CASKRGTATNEKLFF. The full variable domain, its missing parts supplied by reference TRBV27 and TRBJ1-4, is EAQVTQNPRYLITVTGKKLTVTCSQNMNHEYMSWYRQDPGLGLRQIYYSMNVEVTDKGDVPEGYKVSRKEKRNFPLILESPSPNQTSLYFCASKRGTATNEKLFFGSGTQLSVL.

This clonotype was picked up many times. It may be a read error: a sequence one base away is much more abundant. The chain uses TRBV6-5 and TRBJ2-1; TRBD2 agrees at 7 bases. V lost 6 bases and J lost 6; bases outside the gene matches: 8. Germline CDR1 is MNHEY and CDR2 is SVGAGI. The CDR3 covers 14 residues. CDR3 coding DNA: TGTGCCAGCAGGGCTGGGCCGGGGGGCAATGAGCAGTTCTTC. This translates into CASRAGPGGNEQFF.

The CDR3 loop reads CSARLLTSAAGANVLTF. CDR3 nucleotides: TGCAGTGCTAGGTTGCTCACTTCGGCGGCGGGGGCCAACGTCCTGACTTTC. The chain uses TRBV20-1 and TRBJ2-6; D ambiguous. The V and J ends lost 3 bases and 4 bases respectively, with 19 bases between them. The germline V gene encodes CDR1 DFQATT and CDR2 SNEGSKA (reference sequence). This CDR3 is 17 amino acids long.

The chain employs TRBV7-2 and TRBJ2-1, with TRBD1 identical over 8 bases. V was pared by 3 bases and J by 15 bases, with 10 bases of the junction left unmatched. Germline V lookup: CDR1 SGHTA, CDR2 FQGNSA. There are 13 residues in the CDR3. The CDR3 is CASSLDRTGSRFF. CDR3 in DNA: TGTGCCAGCAGCTTGGACCGGACAGGGAGTAGGTTCTTC.

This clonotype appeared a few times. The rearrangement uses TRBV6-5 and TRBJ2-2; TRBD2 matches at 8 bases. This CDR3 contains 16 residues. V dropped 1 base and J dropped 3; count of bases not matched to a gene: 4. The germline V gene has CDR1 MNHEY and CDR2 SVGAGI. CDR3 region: CASSYLGLADTGELFF. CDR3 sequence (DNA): TGTGCCAGCAGTTACTTAGGACTAGCCGACACCGGGGAGCTGTTTTTT.

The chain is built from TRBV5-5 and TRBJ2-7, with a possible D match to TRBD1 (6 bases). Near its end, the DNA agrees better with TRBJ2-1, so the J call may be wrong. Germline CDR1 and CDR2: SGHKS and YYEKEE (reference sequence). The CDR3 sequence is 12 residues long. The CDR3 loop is CASSIPGEMQFF. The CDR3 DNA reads TGTGCCAGCAGCATCCCAGGGGAAATGCAGTTCTTC.

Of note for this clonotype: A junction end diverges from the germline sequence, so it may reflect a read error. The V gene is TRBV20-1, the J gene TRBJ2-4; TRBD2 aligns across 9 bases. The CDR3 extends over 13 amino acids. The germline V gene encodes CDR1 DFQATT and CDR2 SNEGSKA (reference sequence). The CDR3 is CSARDRREGEQYF. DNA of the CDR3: TGCAGTGCCAGAGATCGGCGGGAGGGAGAGCAGTACTTC.

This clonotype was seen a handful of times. This CDR3 reads CASSGAPGSAQDYTF. The DNA for the CDR3 is TGTGCCAGCAGCGGGGCCCCAGGGTCCGCCCAAGACTACACCTTC. V gene TRBV9 combines with J gene TRBJ1-2, with D maybe TRBD1 (5 bases). Germline CDR1 SGDLS, CDR2 YYNGEE. This CDR3 contains 15 residues. V lost 3 bases, J lost 10 bases, and 22 bases lay in between.